The rows below give T cell receptor beta chains drawn from one sample of a study of shared clonotypes between healthy human individuals. Clones were read by immunoSEQ multiplex PCR, and TCRdb kept only the in-frame ones, dropping some. The sample lists 150,000 to 200,000 clones; 65% to 80% were seen once. The specimen sequenced was memory CD4+ T cells sorted from blood. These receptors all come from a man under 40 in good health. The CDR3 runs from the conserved cysteine through the conserved F or W.

V: TRBV2
J: TRBJ2-2
CDR3: CASGRAATGELFF

V: TRBV7-3
J: TRBJ2-7
CDR3: CASSLRGDGAYEQYF

V: TRBV5-4
J: TRBJ2-5
CDR3: CASSRESWETQYF

V: TRBV10-3
J: TRBJ1-2
CDR3: CAIRDRNYGYTF

V: TRBV10-3
J: TRBJ2-7
CDR3: CAIRNTSGSYEQYF

V: TRBV10-3
J: TRBJ2-1
CDR3: CAIGESSYNEQFF

V: TRBV7-2
J: TRBJ2-1
CDR3: CASSSGRTSGSYDEQFF

V: TRBV2
J: TRBJ2-5
CDR3: CASRTGTGLETQYF

V: TRBV18
J: TRBJ2-1
CDR3: CASSPGTRVFVDEQFF

V: TRBV2
J: TRBJ1-2
CDR3: CASSVKRDYGYTF

V: TRBV18
J: TRBJ2-1
CDR3: CASSPAREGQSNEQFF

V: TRBV10-2
J: TRBJ2-1
CDR3: CATQGGGNYNEQFF

V: TRBV7-9
J: TRBJ2-3
CDR3: CASSLAVAGGPPDTQYF

V: TRBV9
J: TRBJ2-7
CDR3: CASSVGLAGSYEQYF

V: TRBV29-1
J: TRBJ1-2
CDR3: CSVEQGGGGYTF

V: TRBV28
J: TRBJ2-7
CDR3: CASTPRRDLNYEQYF

V: TRBV9
J: TRBJ2-5
CDR3: CASSKEVSGETQYF

V: TRBV28
J: TRBJ2-3
CDR3: CASSLGGIWTSGLTDTQYF

V: TRBV7-9
J: TRBJ2-2
CDR3: CASSFISGRTHRGAVF

V: TRBV27
J: TRBJ1-1
CDR3: CASSSRSGRGNTEAFF

V: TRBV5-5
J: TRBJ1-1
CDR3: CASSFTRDSGREAFF

V: TRBV29-1
J: TRBJ2-2
CDR3: CSASTGSTGELFF

V: TRBV11-2
J: TRBJ2-2
CDR3: CASSPGTSGSSAGELFF

V: TRBV5-4
J: TRBJ1-1
CDR3: CASSLTGGAENTEAFF

V: TRBV27
J: TRBJ2-7
CDR3: CASSFIDEQYF

V: TRBV6-1
J: TRBJ2-1
CDR3: CASSPKGVYNEQFF